The 25 T cell receptor beta chains presented below share a single source sample, sequenced in a study of T cell repertoires in cytomegalovirus infection. TCRdb ran MiXCR on the reads and lists one entry per CDR3 protein. The data show just over 150,000 distinct CDR3 sequences, about 20% seen once. Sequenced input: PBMCs. All receptors come from a human donor in good health (CMV status not recorded). Some clones in this sample may be carry-over from other donors' samples.

This chain connects TRBV7-6 to TRBJ2-3; D is unclear. V dropped 5 bases and J dropped 2 bases, with 14 bases sitting between them. Germline CDR1 and CDR2: SGHVS and FNYEAQ. There are 15 residues in the CDR3. This CDR3 is CASSADRPSTDTQYF. CDR3 nucleotides: TGTGCCAGCAGCGCGGACCGACCCTCCACAGATACGCAGTATTTT.

In regard to this clonotype: A single base separates this from a much larger clone, so it may be a read error. V gene TRBV15 combines with J gene TRBJ1-1; weak D call: TRBD1 (5 bases). The germline V gene has CDR1 LNHNV and CDR2 YYDKDF (reference sequence). CDR3 length: 13 amino acids. The DNA for the CDR3 is TGTGTCACCAGCCTGGGGGGGAACACTGAAGCTTTCTTT. Protein: CVTSLGGNTEAFF.

This CDR3 is CASREVAGVPSYNEQFF. The CDR3 DNA reads as TGTGCCAGTAGGGAAGTAGCGGGAGTCCCCTCCTACAATGAGCAGTTCTTC. The rearrangement joins TRBV19 to TRBJ2-1; 9 bases fit TRBD2. Germline V gives CDR1 LNHDA, CDR2 SQIVND (reference sequence). With V trimmed by 6 bases and J by 0 bases, 9 bases remained unmatched. This CDR3 comprises 17 residues.

The chain couples TRBV2 to TRBJ2-7, with TRBD1 as a possible D gene (5 bases). This CDR3 region has 15 residues. CDR1 SNHLY and CDR2 FYNNEI come from the germline V gene. The ends were cut back, 4 bases at V and 4 bases at J, with 17 bases in the middle. The chain's CDR3 is CASSAPQGALYEQYF. CDR3 nucleotide sequence: TGTGCCAGCAGTGCCCCCCAGGGTGCCCTTTACGAGCAGTACTTC. The whole variable domain, filled in from reference TRBV2 and TRBJ2-7, reads EPEVTQTPSHQVTQMGQEVILRCVPISNHLYFYWYRQILGQKVEFLVSFYNNEISEKSEIFDDQFSVERPDGSNFTLKIRSTKLEDSAMYFCASSAPQGALYEQYFGPGTRLTVT.

The V and J genes are TRBV27 and TRBJ2-2, with D possibly TRBD1 on 6 matching bases. The CDR3 length is 14 residues. The V gene lost 8 bases and the J gene lost 0 bases, with 10 bases spanning the gap. In germline, CDR1 is MNHEY, CDR2 SMNVEV (reference sequence). The CDR3 bases are TGTGCCAGCGAAAGGGGGTCGAACACCGGGGAGCTGTTTTTT. Protein: CASERGSNTGELFF.

This clonotype was observed a few times. This chain uses TRBV2 with TRBJ1-5; a possible D gene is TRBD1 (6 bases). In germline, CDR1 is SNHLY, CDR2 FYNNEI. The CDR3 is 15 residues long. Trimming left V 7 bases short and J 2 bases short, with 15 bases between. CDR3 sequence: CASKFRGDGNQPQHF. CDR3 nucleotide sequence: TGTGCCAGCAAATTTAGGGGGGATGGCAATCAGCCCCAGCATTTT.

In its sample, this clonotype was seen a few times. The chain links TRBV28 to TRBJ1-2; weak D call: TRBD1 (5 bases). The CDR3 consists of 13 residues. Per germline, CDR1 MDHEN and CDR2 SYDVKM. Trimming cost V 6 bases and J 3 bases, with 11 bases left between them. CDR3 coding DNA: TGTGCCAGCAGAAACGGGGGGGACTATGGCTACACCTTC. Protein product: CASRNGGDYGYTF.

This clonotype was found many times. The chain has TRBV7-8 and TRBJ1-3, with a possible D match to TRBD1 (5 bases). The V and J ends lost 2 bases and 0 bases respectively, with 11 bases between them. The CDR3 is 16 residues long. Per germline, CDR1 SGHVS and CDR2 FQNEAQ. The CDR3 sequence: CASSLTRTGSGNTIYF. The CDR3 DNA follows: TGTGCCAGCAGCTTAACTCGCACAGGCTCTGGAAACACCATATATTTT.

This clonotype showed up many times. The chain recombines TRBV7-2 with TRBJ2-7; D unresolved. Germline V gene sequence: CDR1 SGHTA, CDR2 FQGNSA. The CDR3 runs to 15 residues. V lost 1 base and J lost 5, with 15 bases in between. CDR3 DNA: TGTGCCAGCAGCTTAGAGACCCGAGACATCAACGAGCAGTACTTC. It codes for CASSLETRDINEQYF.

The J gene is TRBJ2-7, the V gene TRBV29-1; weak D call: TRBD1 (5 bases). The CDR3 totals 14 residues. The germline gives CDR1 SQVTM, CDR2 ANQGSEA. V lost 4 bases and J lost 9, with 22 bases in between. CDR3 sequence: CSVASQGEVFGQYF. Written as DNA, the CDR3 is TGCAGCGTTGCATCCCAAGGGGAAGTTTTCGGGCAGTACTTC.

V and J are TRBV11-2 and TRBJ1-1; D is unclear. The germline gives CDR1 SGHAT, CDR2 FQNNGV. The CDR3 extends over 12 amino acids. Between the trimmed V and J ends, which lost 0 bases and 8 bases, there was a span of 7 bases. The CDR3 nucleotides read TGTGCCAGCAGCTTAGAATTGGACGAAGCTTTCTTT. Its translation: CASSLELDEAFF.

Regarding this clonotype: This clone may be a read error of a much larger clone one base away. CDR3 in amino acids: CASSVDSYEPYF. For the CDR3, the DNA is TGTGCCAGCAGCGTCGACAGCTACGAGCCGTACTTC. The chain links TRBV12-3 or TRBV12-4 to TRBJ2-7; TRBD1 is a possible D gene (5 bases). This CDR3 comprises 12 residues.

This clonotype was seen ten or more times. This chain joins TRBV28 and TRBJ2-5, with 12 bases that match TRBD1. Trimming at V came to 3 bases and at J to 4 bases, leaving 3 bases not matched to a gene. The germline CDR1 and CDR2 sequences are MDHEN and SYDVKM. This CDR3 is 15 amino acids long. The CDR3 is CASSLGQGARETQYF. The CDR3 nucleotides read TGTGCCAGCAGTTTGGGACAGGGGGCCAGAGAGACCCAGTACTTC.

V gene TRBV28 combines with J gene TRBJ1-1; 7 bases agree with TRBD1. Germline V gene data show CDR1 as MDHEN and CDR2 as SYDVKM. Unmatched junction bases numbered 3, after V lost 6 bases and J lost 5 bases. The length of the CDR3 is 12 residues. The CDR3 loop reads CASRLQGTEAFF. The CDR3 DNA reads as TGTGCCAGCAGGTTACAGGGGACTGAAGCTTTCTTT.

This clonotype was seen only a few times. The V gene is TRBV19, the J gene TRBJ1-1; D ambiguous. The CDR3 is made up of 14 amino acids. Germline CDR1 is LNHDA and CDR2 is SQIVND (reference sequence). V was shortened by 3 bases and J by 2 bases, with 10 bases between the two germline ends. This chain's CDR3 is CASSMTTSNTEAFF. The CDR3 nucleotides are TGTGCCAGTAGTATGACCACCTCCAACACTGAAGCTTTCTTT.

The genes are TRBV7-2 and TRBJ2-3; unclear D gene. Germline CDR1 SGHTA, CDR2 FQGNSA. V was clipped by 5 bases and J by 2 bases, with 8 bases between them. This CDR3 has 13 residues. The DNA of the CDR3 is TGTGCCAGCAGCCAGCATACCACAGATACGCAGTATTTT. Amino acids: CASSQHTTDTQYF.

This clonotype was detected a few times. V is TRBV23-1 and J is TRBJ2-7; D could derive from TRBD1 or TRBD2 (6 bases each). TRBV23-1 belongs to the ORF category, with a function that is uncertain. There are 19 residues in the CDR3. The V gene lost 4 bases and the J gene lost 4 bases, with 29 bases spanning the gap. The DNA for the CDR3 is TGCGCCAGCAGTCGCGGGGTTCCTGGACAGCCAATCGGGGAGTACGAGCAGTACTTC. Amino acids: CASSRGVPGQPIGEYEQYF.

The chain links TRBV25-1 to TRBJ1-5; D call uncertain. CDR3 length equals 13 residues. Trimming stripped 11 bases from V and 5 bases from J, with 16 bases between. The germline CDR1 and CDR2 sequences are MGHDK and SYGVNS. CDR3 protein: CASFRERDQPQHF. Here the CDR3 DNA reads TGTGCCTCGTTCCGGGAACGGGATCAGCCCCAGCATTTT. The variable domain in full, with the rest retrieved from reference TRBV25-1 and TRBJ1-5, is EADIYQTPRYLVIGTGKKITLECSQTMGHDKMYWYQQDPGMELHLIHYSYGVNSTEKGDLSSESTVSRIRTEHFPLTLESARPSHTSQYLCASFRERDQPQHFGDGTRLSIL.

The table lists this clonotype with many counts. The gene calls are TRBV7-2 and TRBJ2-2; a weak D match, TRBD2 (5 bases). This CDR3 is 13 amino acids long. The V gene lost 7 bases and the J gene lost 5 bases, with 11 bases spanning the gap. Per germline, CDR1 SGHTA and CDR2 FQGNSA. The CDR3 sequence is CASTLGGTGELFF. CDR3 nucleotides: TGTGCCAGCACACTAGGCGGTACCGGGGAGCTGTTTTTT.

CDR3 amino acids: CASSLEEGHYSNQPQHF. CDR3 sequence (DNA): TGTGCCAGCAGTTTAGAAGAGGGGCATTATAGCAATCAGCCCCAGCATTTT. The chain carries TRBV12-3 or TRBV12-4 and TRBJ1-5, with D possibly matching TRBD1 (5 bases). The CDR3 runs 17 residues. Trimming took 1 base from V and 0 from J, leaving 13 bases between them.

This clonotype has just a few counts. J is TRBJ1-3 and V is TRBV7-2; perhaps TRBD1 as D (6 bases). Trimming shortened V by 0 bases and J by 4 bases, and 10 bases separated the two germline ends. Germline values: CDR1 SGHTA, CDR2 FQGNSA. This CDR3 has 15 amino acids. CDR3 nucleotide sequence: TGTGCCAGCAGCTTAGCCCAGACAGGAGGAAACACCATATATTTT. Residues: CASSLAQTGGNTIYF.

The rearrangement links TRBV5-4 to TRBJ2-5; D is unclear. The V and J ends lost 4 bases and 2 bases respectively, with 12 bases between them. The CDR3 has 14 residues. CDR1 and CDR2 (germline): SGHNT, YYREEE (reference sequence). The CDR3 bases are TGTGCCAGCAGCCCGGAAAGCGATCAAGAGACCCAGTACTTC. Its translation is CASSPESDQETQYF.

The gene calls are TRBV12-3 or TRBV12-4 and TRBJ2-3, with unresolved D. This CDR3 has 14 residues. Trimming stripped 6 bases from V and 0 bases from J, with 10 bases between. DNA of the CDR3: TGTGCCAGCAGGTTGGGATCTAGCACAGATACGCAGTATTTT. It specifies CASRLGSSTDTQYF.

This clonotype was seen only a few times. CDR3 region: CASSLAVGVAGELFF. The CDR3, as DNA: TGCGCCAGCAGCTTGGCGGTAGGGGTCGCCGGGGAGCTGTTTTTT. This chain uses TRBV5-1 with TRBJ2-2, with a weak D call TRBD1 (5 bases). Germline V CDR1 and CDR2: SGHRS, YFSETQ. V gave up 0 bases and J gave up 6 bases, with 12 bases separating them. The CDR3 runs to 15 residues.

In regard to this clonotype: The junction departs from germline at one end; a sequencing error may be responsible. The rearrangement uses TRBV7-3 and TRBJ2-1, with unresolved D. The CDR3 sequence is 13 residues long. From germline, CDR1 is SGHTA and CDR2 FQGTGA. CDR3 in DNA: TGTGCCAGCAGCTTACTGGGTGGCAATGATCAGTTCTTC. Translated, it gives CASSLLGGNDQFF. Full variable domain (missing parts from reference TRBV7-3 and TRBJ2-1): GAGVSQTPSNKVTEKGKYVELRCDPISGHTALYWYRQSLGQGPEFLIYFQGTGAADDSGLPNDRFFAVRPEGSVSTLKIQRTERGDSAVYLCASSLLGGNDQFFGPGTRLTVL.